A single sample is the source of the 8 T cell receptor beta chains below, sequenced in a study of technical replicates of blood from several donors. Assay: immunoSEQ multiplex PCR; the TCRdb copy retains only in-frame clones and omits some. The table lists about 94,000 clones, 90% to 97% of them singletons. Sequencing used T cells isolated from PBMCs. These receptors originate from a human donor in good health.

The chain joins TRBV27 to TRBJ1-5; a weak D match, TRBD1 (5 bases). V gave up 6 bases and J gave up 7 bases, with 13 bases separating them. CDR1 MNHEY and CDR2 SMNVEV come from the germline V gene (reference sequence). The CDR3 extends over 13 amino acids. CDR3 residues: CASRRQIQQPQHF. CDR3 nucleotide sequence: TGTGCCAGCAGAAGACAGATCCAGCAGCCCCAGCATTTT.

The chain employs TRBV6-6 and TRBJ2-7, with D possibly being TRBD1 (7 bases). Trimming removed 2 bases from V and 4 bases from J, with 12 bases in between. The CDR3 covers 14 residues. Germline V gene lookup returns CDR1 MNHNY and CDR2 SVGAGI (reference sequence). The CDR3 here is CASSYRQGGYEQYF. The DNA of the CDR3 is TGTGCCAGCAGTTACCGGCAGGGGGGTTACGAGCAGTACTTC.

This clone was seen a single time. This chain links TRBV19 with TRBJ1-5; D is uncertain. Germline CDR1 reads LNHDA; CDR2 reads SQIVND (reference sequence). The CDR3 covers 15 residues. V was pared by 5 bases and J by 7 bases, with 18 bases between. Here the CDR3 reads CASSEASGKWQPQHF. The CDR3 nucleotides read TGTGCCAGTAGTGAGGCTTCGGGGAAATGGCAGCCCCAGCATTTT.

The chain uses TRBV6-1 and TRBJ1-1; no firm D call. V lost 8 bases and J lost 8, with 15 bases in between. The CDR3 length is 12 residues. CDR1 is MNHNS and CDR2 is SASEGT in the germline V gene. CDR3 nucleotide sequence: TGTGCCAGCGGATTAAGGACGGGAGAAGCTTTCTTT. Its translation: CASGLRTGEAFF.

The chain recombines TRBV7-9 with TRBJ2-1; TRBD2 aligns across 8 bases. The CDR3 totals 15 residues. V shed 0 bases and J 8 bases; nucleotides not matched to a gene: 6. Looked up from germline, CDR1 is SEHNR and CDR2 is FQNEAQ (reference sequence). CDR3 loop: CASSLALADGYEQFF. CDR3 nucleotide sequence: TGTGCCAGCAGCTTAGCACTAGCGGATGGGTATGAGCAGTTCTTC.

The gene calls are TRBV30 and TRBJ2-1, with a weak D call TRBD2 (5 bases). Germline V gene data show CDR1 as GTSNPN and CDR2 as SVGIG (reference sequence). Trimming removed 2 bases at V and 10 bases at J, with 9 bases between. This CDR3 spans 11 amino acids. CDR3 sequence reads: CAWSPRGEQFF. The CDR3 DNA reads TGTGCCTGGAGTCCTCGAGGGGAGCAGTTCTTC. The variable domain in full, with the rest retrieved from reference TRBV30 and TRBJ2-1, is SQTIHQWPATLVQPVGSPLSLECTVEGTSNPNLYWYRQAAGRGLQLLFYSVGIGQISSEVPQNLSASRPQDRQFILSSKKLLLSDSGFYLCAWSPRGEQFFGPGTRLTVL.

The J gene is TRBJ2-3, the V gene TRBV27; D perhaps matches TRBD1 (6 bases). The CDR3 sequence is 13 residues long. Germline V gene data show CDR1 as MNHEY and CDR2 as SMNVEV (reference sequence). Trimming cost V 7 bases and J 0 bases, with 8 bases left between them. In DNA, the CDR3 is TGTGCCAGCATGAGGGGGAGCACAGATACGCAGTATTTT. This gives the protein CASMRGSTDTQYF.

The chain carries TRBV27 and TRBJ2-5; tentatively, D is TRBD1 (6 bases). CDR3 length equals 15 residues. V was pared by 3 bases and J by 1 base, with 12 bases between. CDR1 and CDR2 from the germline V gene are MNHEY and SMNVEV (reference sequence). The CDR3 bases are TGTGCCAGCAGTTTGGTCGGGACACTCCAAGAGACCCAGTACTTC. Its protein product is CASSLVGTLQETQYF.